The rows below give T cell receptor beta chains drawn from one sample of a study of vaccination effects on CD4 cells after COVID-19. Sequencing was performed with immunoSEQ multiplex PCR; in TCRdb, only in-frame clones are kept and a portion is missing. Found here are roughly 21,000 clones, 65% to 85% of them singletons; the top ten hold 26%. These receptors' targets are unknown. The specimen comprised CD4+ T cells from PBMCs cultured with HCoV-NL63 spike peptides, sampled before COVID-19 vaccination. The receptors derive from a human donor who received a COVID-19 vaccine. CDR3s include the opening cysteine and the closing phenylalanine or tryptophan. Fields, in order: clone size, J gene, V gene, D gene, CDR3 protein, CDR3 DNA. A D gene is named only where the DNA matches it firmly. The size of a clone is reported for some rows only, either as once, few or many, or as a class for expanded clones.

abundance: few
j_gene: TRBJ2-2
v_gene: TRBV5-1
d_gene: .
CDR3aa: CASSLGGGSTGELFF
CDR3nt: TGCGCCAGCAGCTTGGGTGGAGGGAGTACCGGGGAGCTGTTTTTT

abundance: .
j_gene: TRBJ1-1
v_gene: TRBV27
d_gene: TRBD1
CDR3aa: CASPSPGGDTEAFF
CDR3nt: TGTGCCAGCCCCTCCCCAGGGGGGGATACTGAAGCTTTCTTT

abundance: .
j_gene: TRBJ1-1
v_gene: TRBV5-8
d_gene: .
CDR3aa: CASSLPLSNTEAFF
CDR3nt: TGTGCCAGCAGCTTGCCCCTCTCGAACACTGAAGCTTTCTTT

abundance: .
j_gene: TRBJ2-7
v_gene: TRBV28
d_gene: .
CDR3aa: CATRQSDSYEQYF
CDR3nt: TGTGCCACCAGACAATCAGATTCCTACGAGCAGTACTTC

abundance: few
j_gene: TRBJ1-2
v_gene: TRBV6-6
d_gene: TRBD1
CDR3aa: CASRTGAAHGYTF
CDR3nt: TGTGCCAGCAGGACAGGGGCCGCTCATGGCTACACCTTC

abundance: .
j_gene: TRBJ1-6
v_gene: TRBV4-1
d_gene: .
CDR3aa: CASSQVGAFDNSPLHF
CDR3nt: TGCGCCAGCAGCCAAGTCGGGGCGTTTGATAATTCACCCCTCCACTTT

abundance: .
j_gene: TRBJ2-3
v_gene: TRBV2
d_gene: .
CDR3aa: CASSEWGLLADTQYF
CDR3nt: TGTGCCAGCAGTGAATGGGGGCTGCTGGCAGATACGCAGTATTTT

abundance: .
j_gene: TRBJ2-5
v_gene: TRBV3-1/TRBV3-2
d_gene: TRBD2
CDR3aa: CASSQDPAGVRETQYF
CDR3nt: TGTGCCAGCAGCCAAGACCCGGCGGGAGTACGTGAGACCCAGTACTTC

abundance: .
j_gene: TRBJ2-5
v_gene: TRBV10-3
d_gene: TRBD2
CDR3aa: CAIRASGGGETQYF
CDR3nt: TGTGCCATCAGGGCTAGCGGGGGAGGAGAGACCCAGTACTTC

abundance: .
j_gene: TRBJ2-3
v_gene: TRBV5-5
d_gene: .
CDR3aa: CASSPDPRDTQYF
CDR3nt: TGTGCCAGCAGCCCGGACCCAAGGGATACGCAGTATTTT

abundance: few
j_gene: TRBJ2-4
v_gene: TRBV11-2
d_gene: .
CDR3aa: CASSRTGGVAKNIQYF
CDR3nt: TGTGCCAGCAGCCGTACAGGGGGGGTAGCCAAAAACATTCAGTACTTC

abundance: .
j_gene: TRBJ1-2
v_gene: TRBV2
d_gene: .
CDR3aa: CASSEVEGSGYTF
CDR3nt: TGTGCCAGCAGTGAGGTGGAAGGGTCTGGCTACACCTTC

abundance: .
j_gene: TRBJ1-4
v_gene: TRBV5-6
d_gene: .
CDR3aa: CASSFSRRANEKLFF
CDR3nt: TGTGCCAGCAGCTTCAGTCGACGGGCTAATGAAAAACTGTTTTTT

abundance: .
j_gene: TRBJ2-1
v_gene: TRBV5-6
d_gene: .
CDR3aa: CASRTGTGSYNEQFF
CDR3nt: TGTGCCAGCAGGACAGGCACGGGATCCTACAATGAGCAGTTCTTC

abundance: .
j_gene: TRBJ1-1
v_gene: TRBV14
d_gene: TRBD1
CDR3aa: CASSPLGGAGNAFF
CDR3nt: TGTGCCAGCAGCCCACTAGGGGGCGCGGGGAATGCTTTCTTT

abundance: .
j_gene: TRBJ2-7
v_gene: TRBV14
d_gene: .
CDR3aa: CASSPYTNEQYF
CDR3nt: TGTGCCAGCAGCCCCTATACAAACGAGCAGTACTTC

abundance: .
j_gene: TRBJ1-2
v_gene: TRBV6-1
d_gene: .
CDR3aa: CASSEAIQVYGYTF
CDR3nt: TGTGCCAGCAGTGAAGCGATCCAGGTCTATGGCTACACCTTC

abundance: .
j_gene: TRBJ2-7
v_gene: TRBV7-9
d_gene: TRBD2
CDR3aa: CASSYQRGAYEQYF
CDR3nt: TGTGCCAGCAGCTACCAGCGGGGGGCCTACGAGCAGTACTTC

abundance: once
j_gene: TRBJ2-2
v_gene: TRBV10-3
d_gene: TRBD1
CDR3aa: CAINRGHNTGELFF
CDR3nt: TGTGCCATCAACAGGGGGCATAACACCGGGGAGCTGTTTTTT

abundance: .
j_gene: TRBJ1-6
v_gene: TRBV10-3
d_gene: TRBD1
CDR3aa: CAISPDRAGSPLHF
CDR3nt: TGTGCCATCAGCCCTGACAGGGCGGGTTCACCCCTCCACTTT

abundance: .
j_gene: TRBJ2-1
v_gene: TRBV24-1
d_gene: .
CDR3aa: CATSPSDVASSYNEQFF
CDR3nt: TGTGCCACCAGTCCGTCGGACGTAGCGAGCTCCTACAATGAGCAGTTCTTC

abundance: .
j_gene: TRBJ2-7
v_gene: TRBV7-6
d_gene: .
CDR3aa: CASSNRDSKRTGTWDYEQYF
CDR3nt: TGTGCCAGCAGCAACCGGGACAGTAAGCGTACTGGGACTTGGGACTACGAGCAGTACTTC

abundance: .
j_gene: TRBJ2-1
v_gene: TRBV20-1
d_gene: TRBD2
CDR3aa: CSASTTSGPSYNEQFF
CDR3nt: TGCAGTGCTAGTACGACTAGCGGGCCCTCCTACAATGAGCAGTTCTTC

abundance: .
j_gene: TRBJ2-7
v_gene: TRBV7-7
d_gene: .
CDR3aa: CASRHPGLEQYF
CDR3nt: TGTGCTAGCAGACATCCCGGGCTAGAGCAGTACTTC

abundance: .
j_gene: TRBJ2-7
v_gene: TRBV3-1/TRBV3-2
d_gene: TRBD2
CDR3aa: CASSQEAGASSYEQYF
CDR3nt: TGTGCCAGCAGCCAAGAAGCGGGGGCCAGCTCCTACGAGCAGTACTTC

abundance: few
j_gene: TRBJ1-5
v_gene: TRBV18
d_gene: TRBD1
CDR3aa: CASSQTGSVNQPQHF
CDR3nt: TGTGCCAGCTCACAGACAGGGTCGGTCAATCAGCCCCAGCATTTT

abundance: .
j_gene: TRBJ2-1
v_gene: TRBV5-1
d_gene: .
CDR3aa: CASSLGSSSNEQFF
CDR3nt: TGCGCCAGCAGCTTGGGATCGTCGAGCAATGAGCAGTTCTTC

abundance: .
j_gene: TRBJ1-5
v_gene: TRBV30
d_gene: .
CDR3aa: CAWSAPNSNQPQHF
CDR3nt: TGTGCCTGGAGTGCCCCAAATAGCAATCAGCCCCAGCATTTT

abundance: .
j_gene: TRBJ1-2
v_gene: TRBV11-2
d_gene: .
CDR3aa: CASSSPRRGQNGYTF
CDR3nt: TGTGCCAGCAGCTCGCCCCGACGAGGGCAAAATGGCTACACCTTC

abundance: few
j_gene: TRBJ1-3
v_gene: TRBV25-1
d_gene: .
CDR3aa: CASSERGDAGNTIYF
CDR3nt: TGTGCCAGCAGTGAAAGGGGGGACGCTGGAAACACCATATATTTT

abundance: .
j_gene: TRBJ2-2
v_gene: TRBV30
d_gene: TRBD1
CDR3aa: CAWSVGGLNTGELFF
CDR3nt: TGTGCCTGGAGTGTAGGGGGCTTGAACACCGGGGAGCTGTTTTTT

abundance: .
j_gene: TRBJ2-2
v_gene: TRBV6-5
d_gene: .
CDR3aa: CACRGANTGELFF
CDR3nt: TGTGCCTGCAGGGGGGCGAACACCGGGGAGCTGTTTTTT

abundance: once
j_gene: TRBJ1-4
v_gene: TRBV29-1
d_gene: .
CDR3aa: CSVVDRQNNEKLFF
CDR3nt: TGCAGCGTTGTAGATAGACAGAATAATGAAAAACTGTTTTTT

abundance: .
j_gene: TRBJ2-3
v_gene: TRBV7-9
d_gene: .
CDR3aa: CASSPRGYTDTQYF
CDR3nt: TGTGCCAGCAGTCCCCGGGGTTACACAGATACGCAGTATTTT